The clone carrying this TCR beta chain was counted ten times or more. This sample stems from a study of CD8 T cells in ankylosing spondylitis. TCRdb fed the 5' RACE reads into MiXCR, producing one record per CDR3 protein. The sample lists 100,000 to 150,000 distinct CDR3 sequences; 7% were seen once. Germline-derived CDR1 and CDR2 are SGDLS and YYNGEE. The CDR3 sequence is 14 residues long. V lost 0 bases, J lost 4 bases, and 10 bases lay in between. This clonotype originated in a male donor with ankylosing spondylitis or in good health (not recorded which). The material sequenced was blood, either unsorted or a sorted T cell fraction (not recorded which). The chain couples TRBV9 to TRBJ1-2; D gene ambiguous. The CDR3 reads CASSVARSSYGYTF. Written as DNA, the CDR3 is TGTGCCAGCAGCGTAGCTCGGTCCTCCTATGGCTACACCTTC.